This T cell receptor beta chain comes out of a study of shared clonotypes between healthy human individuals. Study conclusions and caveats: When compared with the clonotypes that were shared by all four sorted-subset donors, the non-shared clonotypes turned out to have lower generation probabilities.

Concerning this clone: Its target is not known.

Healthy and HIV-negative, the adult donors had no recent acute infections or vaccinations. Researchers partitioned CD4+ cells into CD45RA+ naive and CD45RA-negative memory subsets. TCRdb keeps only in-frame clones here, not all; method: immunoSEQ multiplex PCR. This table has more than 850,000 clones, about 84% appearing once. Per the germline V gene, CDR1 is MNHEY and CDR2 is SVGAGI. Trimming shortened V by 6 bases and J by 2 bases, and 13 bases separated the two germline ends. The CDR3 covers 15 residues. V gene TRBV6-5 combines with J gene TRBJ2-2; D may be TRBD1 (6 bases). This TCR came from a young man in good health. Some clones in this sample may be carry-over from other donors' samples. The specimen was memory CD4+ T cells from PBMCs. This sample's subset: CD45RA-negative fraction. CDR3 sequence (DNA): TGTGCCAGCAGGACCCCCAGGGGTAACACCGGGGAGCTGTTTTTT. Amino acids: CASRTPRGNTGELFF.